The clone carrying this TCR beta chain was observed a single time. This record comes from a study of blood T cell repertoires in COVID-19. Study-level information: Sites across the United States, Italy and Spain contributed samples from acute and convalescent COVID-19.

Participant ages covered about 18 to 90 years across 20 to 25 US areas. Recovery among Cohort 3 donors was established by two negative PCRs, clearance, or symptom resolution. The table came from immunoSEQ multiplex PCR; TCRdb's copy has only in-frame clones and leaves some out. The sample has roughly 170,000 clones, approximately 78% seen once; the top ten hold 17%. This clonotype was obtained from a woman aged 45-65 years who had recovered from COVID-19. Sequenced: PBMCs or T cells enriched from blood (not recorded which).

CDR3 sequence reads: CASSLGTGGAGNEKLFF. CDR3 bases: TGCGCCAGCAGCTTGGGTACAGGGGGCGCCGGTAATGAAAAACTGTTTTTT. The V and J genes are TRBV5-1 and TRBJ1-4, with TRBD1 identical over 9 bases. This CDR3 has 17 amino acids. Germline V gene data show CDR1 as SGHRS and CDR2 as YFSETQ. Unmatched junction bases numbered 7, after V lost 0 bases and J lost 4 bases.